This T cell receptor (beta chain) was obtained from a study of OX40 agonist ivuxolimab in advanced cancers. Overall study context: Partial responses were achieved by three patients: one hepatocellular carcinoma, two cutaneous melanoma.

V dropped 2 bases and J dropped 0 bases, with 10 bases sitting between them. The CDR3 has 15 amino acids. The germline gives CDR1 SGHAT, CDR2 FQNNGV. Here immunoSEQ multiplex PCR was the method, and the copy in TCRdb shows in-frame clones only, minus some. The sample carries fewer than 35,000 clones, under 95% recorded once. The cohort excluded patients with autoimmune disease history or systemic immunosuppression. The source of this sequence is an adult with an advanced solid tumor such as melanoma, head and neck, liver or kidney cancer. The chain has TRBV11-2 and TRBJ1-2; D possibly corresponds to TRBD1 (6 bases). The source was CD4+ or CD8+ T cells sorted from blood, collected in a trial of the OX40 agonist ivuxolimab. The chain's CDR3 is CASSLRQGPNYGYTF. CDR3 coding DNA: TGTGCCAGCAGCTTAAGGCAGGGGCCTAACTATGGCTACACCTTC.